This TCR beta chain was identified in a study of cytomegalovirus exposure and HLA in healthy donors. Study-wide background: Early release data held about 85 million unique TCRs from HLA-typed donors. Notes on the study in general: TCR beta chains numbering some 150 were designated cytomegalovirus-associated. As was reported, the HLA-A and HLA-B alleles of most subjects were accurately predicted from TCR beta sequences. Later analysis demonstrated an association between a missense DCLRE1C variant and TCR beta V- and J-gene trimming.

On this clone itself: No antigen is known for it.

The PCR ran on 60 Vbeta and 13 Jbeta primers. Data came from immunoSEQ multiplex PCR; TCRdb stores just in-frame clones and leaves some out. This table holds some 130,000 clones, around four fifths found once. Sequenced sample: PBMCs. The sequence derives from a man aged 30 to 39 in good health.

DNA for the CDR3: TGTGCCAGCAGTGAAGGCGATACCTGGGAGACCCAGTACTTC. Translated, it gives CASSEGDTWETQYF. This chain uses TRBV6-1 with TRBJ2-5; no firm D call. V shed 1 base and J shed 5 bases, with 11 bases lying between them. The CDR3 extends over 14 amino acids. Germline CDR1 MNHNS, CDR2 SASEGT.